This T cell receptor (beta chain) was identified in a study of regulatory T cells in long-lasting Graves disease (dated by TCRdb to about 2021). For the wider study: Newly diagnosed Graves' disease patients had taken antithyroid drugs for less than 3 months. Patients with persistent Graves' disease were compared with patients with newly diagnosed Graves' disease using TCR sequencing and RNA sequencing of peripheral blood. The study was registered as a clinical trial and conducted in China. A total of some 35 samples underwent TCR sequencing: around 13 from persistent and around 20 from newly diagnosed Graves' disease patients. Broad study findings and their caveats: Only peripheral blood was studied, because thyroid tissue, the primary lesion, was inaccessible. Persistent disease showed preferential use of TRBV28, TRBJ1-2 and TRBJ2-5, whereas newly diagnosed disease favored TRBV20-1 and TRBJ2-1. The authors noted that the small sample size was a limitation that may lower accuracy. Sequencing and analysis were limited to the TCR beta chain. A larger number of public clonotypes was shared among persistent patients (more than 2,500) than among newly diagnosed patients (about 990). Compared with newly diagnosed patients, patients with persistent Graves' disease had lower TCR Shannon entropy and fewer highly expanded clones, which suggests clonal expansion.

The time point label, as the study defines it: newly diagnosed GD, antithyroid drugs for less than 3 months. RNA was extracted from PBMCs in TRIzol for both TCR sequencing and RNA sequencing. Graves' disease was diagnosed according to American Thyroid Association guidelines. Recruitment of patients was carried out at an endocrinology department in Xi'an, China. Each patient gave about 8.1 milliliters of peripheral blood, collected in an EDTA anticoagulant tube. PBMCs were isolated by Ficoll Paque Plus density gradient separation without further T cell sorting. RNA quality was checked with an Agilent 2100 Bioanalyzer and agarose gel, and concentration with a NanoDrop 2000. For CDR1 and CDR2, the germline V gene (reference sequence) lists LGHDT and YNNKEL. V is clipped by 1 base and J by 0 bases, and the sequence between their germline boundaries is 9 bases long. From cysteine to phenylalanine, the CDR3 is 16 amino acids long. Just the 48-base CDR3 DNA is kept, in frame starting at base 1.

This clonotype was recorded at least ten times. There is no known antigen for this receptor. Base-call qualities are not available, and no considerably larger clone is one nucleotide away. Receptor amplification or capture employed multiplex PCR. Instrument on record: Illumina HiSeq 4000. To build TCR beta libraries, CDR3 regions were amplified by Arm-PCR using iRepertoire HTBI primers. Gel purification was performed on PCR products prior to sequencing. The paper's processing steps were these. Gene usage analysis of CDR3 amino acid clonotypes relied on the roughly 67 TRBV and 15 or so TRBJ segments identified across samples. Filtered high-quality paired reads were merged into contigs using COPE and FqMerger. Contigs were aligned with BLAST to IMGT TRBV, TRBD and TRBJ reference genes, and CDR3 was defined per IMGT. Clonotypes above 0.1% frequency were classified as highly expanded clones. Shannon entropy was used to measure repertoire diversity, and the Gini coefficient was used to measure V-J evenness. A clonotype was considered public if more than one individual shared it. TCRdb reprocessing: public reads trimmed at Q25 with fastp, clones called with MiXCR, in-frame beta chains kept. Each CDR3 protein gets just one entry, which takes the most common genes and DNA from the rows behind it. The V and J calls reflect TCRdb's pipeline rather than the authors' work. This sample lists approximately 400,000 distinct CDR3 sequences; under 15% were detected once. The ten top clones hold about a sixth of the sample.

The sample was also linked to a second study, of T cells in Graves' hyperthyroidism and ophthalmopathy. From the second report: Stable Graves' hyperthyroidism was defined as no progression to ophthalmopathy during 18 months of follow-up. Hyperthyroidism patients were newly diagnosed, had a disease duration of under 2 months, and were aged 18 to 65 years. Exclusion was applied to patients with uncontrolled infections, other autoimmune diseases, pregnancy or lactation. Diagnoses relied on clinical symptoms, serum thyroxine and TRAb, thyroid ultrasound and orbital computed tomography. For the first round of RT-PCR on the TCR CDR3, the HTBI primer set was used together with the Qiagen OneStep RT-PCR kit. Most expanded thyroid clonotypes (frequency above 0.001) were also found in blood, which suggests that blood repertoires may mirror thyroid immune responses. Ophthalmopathy was separated from stable hyperthyroidism by a 13 V-J signature model, with around 90% sensitivity and about 81% specificity obtained in cross-validation and 80%/75% obtained in testing. During validation, the model predicted progression to ophthalmopathy a median of approximately 7 months ahead of onset, with almost 71% sensitivity and 72% to 85% specificity. A discovery cohort of roughly 96 patients, 43 with Graves' ophthalmopathy and more than 55 with stable Graves' hyperthyroidism, was used to find distinguishing TCR V-J signatures. Whether ophthalmopathy could be predicted prospectively was tested in an independent validation cohort made up of 18 to 20 hyperthyroidism patients plus 17 patients who later progressed to ophthalmopathy. The 95 to 100 discovery patients were randomly divided into training and test sets at a 7:3 ratio. The study also compared thyroid tissue and blood T-cell repertoires from a handful of Graves' hyperthyroidism patients. Following sampling, methimazole starting at 30 mg daily was given to hyperthyroidism patients, and high-dose intravenous methylprednisolone was given to ophthalmopathy patients. Libraries were constructed in a second round of multiplex PCR, after which size selection and purification were carried out. Libraries were sequenced paired-end with 100 bp reads on an Illumina HiSeq2000. SOAPnuke was used to process the raw data, removing reads that contained adapters or uncalled bases, had a mean Phred below 15, or lacked an exact match to the constant primer or identifier. High-quality paired reads were merged using COPE v1.2.5, and each unique nucleotide sequence was defined as a clonotype. Clonotypes were aligned to IMGT TRBV, TRBD and TRBJ reference segments using MiTCR v1.1. The analysis was restricted to V-J combinations with a frequency above 0.0001, which together covered just over 98% of the repertoires. The TCS score was defined as the ratio of F50 (clonal expansion) to E x V (chaos), calculated using BLOSUM62-based TCRdist between CDR3 peptides within each V-J. Welch's t-statistics and random forest reduced 514 V-J features to about 12, which were used in a naive Bayes classifier (R e1071). Sample size was not statistically predetermined, and blinding of investigators to group allocation was not performed. TCR Vbeta CDR3 sequencing of some 140 peripheral blood samples (43 ophthalmopathy, about 74 hyperthyroidism and around 17 progressor patients) is reported in the paper.

This TCR was recovered from a woman aged 25 to 45 with Graves disease. Donor details come from another sample of the same person, matched by shared clones. Here the chain combines TRBV3-1 and TRBJ1-4; the D gene cannot be named for sure. The specimen comprised peripheral blood mononuclear cells (PBMCs), sampled at new diagnosis, from a patient treated with antithyroid drugs. CDR3 loop: CASSQVQAATNEKLFF. Read as DNA, the sequence is TGTGCCAGCAGCCAAGTCCAGGCCGCAACTAATGAAAAACTGTTTTTT.